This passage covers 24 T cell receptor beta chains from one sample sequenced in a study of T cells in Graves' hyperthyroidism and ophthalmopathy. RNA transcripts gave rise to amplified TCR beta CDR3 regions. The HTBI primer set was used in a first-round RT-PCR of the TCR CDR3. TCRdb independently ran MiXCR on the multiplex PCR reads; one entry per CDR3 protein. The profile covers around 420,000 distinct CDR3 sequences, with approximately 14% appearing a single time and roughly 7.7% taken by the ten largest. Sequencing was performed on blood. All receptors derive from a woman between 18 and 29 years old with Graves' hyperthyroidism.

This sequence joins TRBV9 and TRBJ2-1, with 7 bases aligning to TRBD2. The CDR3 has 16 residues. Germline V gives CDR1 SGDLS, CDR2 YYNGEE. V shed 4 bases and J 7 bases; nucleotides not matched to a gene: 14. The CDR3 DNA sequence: TGTGCCAGCAGCACCCGACTAGCTGTAATAGGGAATGAGCAGTTCTTC. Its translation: CASSTRLAVIGNEQFF.

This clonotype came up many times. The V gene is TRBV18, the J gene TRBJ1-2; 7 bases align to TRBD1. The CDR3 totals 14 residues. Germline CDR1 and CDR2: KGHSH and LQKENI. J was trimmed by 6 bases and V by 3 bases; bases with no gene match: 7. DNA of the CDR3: TGTGCCAGCTCACCGCGACAGGGTCCAAATGGCTACACCTTC. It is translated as CASSPRQGPNGYTF.

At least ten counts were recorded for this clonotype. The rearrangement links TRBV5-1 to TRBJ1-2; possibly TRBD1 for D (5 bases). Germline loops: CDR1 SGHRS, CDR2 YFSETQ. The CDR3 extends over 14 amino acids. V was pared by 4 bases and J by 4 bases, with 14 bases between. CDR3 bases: TGCGCCAGCAGCGGCCCGCGGGACGGCTATGGCTACACCTTC. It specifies CASSGPRDGYGYTF.

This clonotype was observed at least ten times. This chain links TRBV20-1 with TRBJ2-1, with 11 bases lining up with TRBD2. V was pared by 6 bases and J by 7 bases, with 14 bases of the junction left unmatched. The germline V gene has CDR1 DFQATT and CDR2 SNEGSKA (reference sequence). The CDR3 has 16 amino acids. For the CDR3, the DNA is TGCAGTGCCCCAGAGGGGGGTAGCGGGGGGGTAAATGAGCAGTTCTTC. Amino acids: CSAPEGGSGGVNEQFF.

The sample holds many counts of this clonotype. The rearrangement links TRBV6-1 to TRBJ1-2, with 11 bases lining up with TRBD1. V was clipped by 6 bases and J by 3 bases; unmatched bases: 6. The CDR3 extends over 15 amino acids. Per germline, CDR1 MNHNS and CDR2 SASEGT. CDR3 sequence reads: CASRRGTGGDYGYTF. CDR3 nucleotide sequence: TGTGCCAGCAGACGCGGGACAGGGGGTGACTATGGCTACACCTTC.

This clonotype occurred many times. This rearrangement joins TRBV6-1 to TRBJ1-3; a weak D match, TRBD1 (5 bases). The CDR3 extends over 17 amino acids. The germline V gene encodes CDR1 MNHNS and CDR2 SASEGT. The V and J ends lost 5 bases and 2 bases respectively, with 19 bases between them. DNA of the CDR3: TGTGCCAGCAGTCGACCCCCGAATCCAGGGACTGGAAACACCATATATTTT. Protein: CASSRPPNPGTGNTIYF.

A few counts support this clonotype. The chain's CDR3 is CASSISRAETQYF. The DNA of the CDR3 is TGTGCCAGTAGTATCAGCCGGGCAGAGACCCAGTACTTC. The chain has TRBV19 and TRBJ2-5; the D is unclear. CDR3 length: 13 residues. The V gene's germline CDR1 is LNHDA and CDR2 SQIVND (reference sequence). The V gene lost 3 bases and the J gene lost 4 bases, with 9 bases spanning the gap.

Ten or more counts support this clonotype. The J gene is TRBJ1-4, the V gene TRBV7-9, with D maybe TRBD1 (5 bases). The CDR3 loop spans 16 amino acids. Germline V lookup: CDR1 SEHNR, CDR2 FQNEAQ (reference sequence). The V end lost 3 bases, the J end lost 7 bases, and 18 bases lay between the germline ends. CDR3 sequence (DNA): TGTGCCAGCAGCTTTCGTCTCCCCGCCGGGGGTGAAAAACTGTTTTTT. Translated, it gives CASSFRLPAGGEKLFF.

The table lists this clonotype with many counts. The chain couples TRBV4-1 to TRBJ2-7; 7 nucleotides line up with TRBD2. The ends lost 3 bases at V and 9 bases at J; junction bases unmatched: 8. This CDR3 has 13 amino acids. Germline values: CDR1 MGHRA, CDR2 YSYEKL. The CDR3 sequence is CASSQGPGGRQYF. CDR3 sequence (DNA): TGCGCCAGCAGCCAGGGCCCGGGGGGTCGGCAGTACTTC.

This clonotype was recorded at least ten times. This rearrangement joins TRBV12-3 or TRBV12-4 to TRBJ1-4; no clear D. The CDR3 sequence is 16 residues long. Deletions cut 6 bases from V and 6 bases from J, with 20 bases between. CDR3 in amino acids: CASSPEEGCCHEKLFF. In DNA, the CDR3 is TGTGCCAGCAGCCCAGAGGAGGGCTGCTGCCATGAAAAACTGTTTTTT.

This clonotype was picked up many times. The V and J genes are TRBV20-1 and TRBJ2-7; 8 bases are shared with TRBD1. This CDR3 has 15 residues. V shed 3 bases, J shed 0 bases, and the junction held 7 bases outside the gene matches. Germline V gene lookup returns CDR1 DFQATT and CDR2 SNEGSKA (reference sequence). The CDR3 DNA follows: TGCAGTGCTAGCCGCCGGACAGGGAGCTCCTACGAGCAGTACTTC. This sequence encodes CSASRRTGSSYEQYF.

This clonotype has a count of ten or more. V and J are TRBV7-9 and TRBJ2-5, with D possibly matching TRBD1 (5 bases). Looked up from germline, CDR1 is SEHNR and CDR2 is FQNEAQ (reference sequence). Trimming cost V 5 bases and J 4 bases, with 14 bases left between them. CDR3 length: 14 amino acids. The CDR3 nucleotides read TGTGCCAGCAGCAAGACAGTGCTCCCAGAGACCCAGTACTTC. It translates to CASSKTVLPETQYF.

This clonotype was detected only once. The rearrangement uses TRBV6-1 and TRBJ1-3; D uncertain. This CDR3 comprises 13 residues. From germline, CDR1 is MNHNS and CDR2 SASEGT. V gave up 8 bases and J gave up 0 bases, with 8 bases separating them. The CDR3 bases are TGTGCCAGCCAGTACAGCTCTGGAAACACCATATATTTT. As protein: CASQYSSGNTIYF.

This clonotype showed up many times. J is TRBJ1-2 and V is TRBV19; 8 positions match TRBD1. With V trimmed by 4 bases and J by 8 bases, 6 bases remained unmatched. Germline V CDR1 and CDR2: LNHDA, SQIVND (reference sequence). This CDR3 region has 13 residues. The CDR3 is CASSTRQGTGYTF. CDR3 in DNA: TGTGCCAGTAGTACAAGACAGGGGACGGGCTACACCTTC.

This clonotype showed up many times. CDR3 sequence: CASSQNSPLHF. The CDR3 region has the DNA TGTGCCAGCAGCCAGAATTCACCCCTCCACTTT. J is TRBJ1-6 and V is TRBV6-1; D remains ambiguous. The CDR3 is made up of 11 amino acids. Trimming removed 6 bases from V and 7 bases from J, with 4 bases in between. The germline V gene encodes CDR1 MNHNS and CDR2 SASEGT.

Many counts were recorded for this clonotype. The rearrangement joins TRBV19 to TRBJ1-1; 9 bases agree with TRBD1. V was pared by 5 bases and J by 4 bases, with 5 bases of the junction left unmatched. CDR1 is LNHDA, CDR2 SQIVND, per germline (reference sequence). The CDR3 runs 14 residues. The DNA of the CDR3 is TGTGCCAGTAGTGGTTACAGGGGGCCCACTGAAGCTTTCTTT. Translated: CASSGYRGPTEAFF.

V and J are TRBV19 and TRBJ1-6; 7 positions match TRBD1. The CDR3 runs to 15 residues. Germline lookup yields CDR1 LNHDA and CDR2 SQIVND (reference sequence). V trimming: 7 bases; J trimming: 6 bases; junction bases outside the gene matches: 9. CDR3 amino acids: CASTKDRFVNSPLHF. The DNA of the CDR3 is TGTGCCAGTACCAAGGACAGGTTTGTTAATTCACCCCTCCACTTT.

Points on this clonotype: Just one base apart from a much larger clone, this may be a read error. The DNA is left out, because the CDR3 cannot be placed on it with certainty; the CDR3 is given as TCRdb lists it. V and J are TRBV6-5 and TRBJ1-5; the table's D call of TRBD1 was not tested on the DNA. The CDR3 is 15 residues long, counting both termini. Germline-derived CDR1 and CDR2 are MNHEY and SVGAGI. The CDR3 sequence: CASSSSAGGNQPQYF.

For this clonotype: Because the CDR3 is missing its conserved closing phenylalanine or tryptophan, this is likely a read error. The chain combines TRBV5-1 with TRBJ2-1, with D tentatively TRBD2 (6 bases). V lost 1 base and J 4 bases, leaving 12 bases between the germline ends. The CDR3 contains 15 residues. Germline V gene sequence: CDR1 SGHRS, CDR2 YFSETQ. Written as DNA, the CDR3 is TGCGCCAGCAGCTTGACTCTAGCGAGATACAATGAGCAGTTCTCC. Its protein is CASSLTLARYNEQFS.

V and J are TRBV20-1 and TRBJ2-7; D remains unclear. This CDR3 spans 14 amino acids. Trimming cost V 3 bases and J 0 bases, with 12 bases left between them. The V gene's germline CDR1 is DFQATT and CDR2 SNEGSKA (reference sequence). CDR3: CSASGRMSSYEQYF. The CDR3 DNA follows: TGCAGTGCTAGTGGGCGAATGAGCTCCTACGAGCAGTACTTC.

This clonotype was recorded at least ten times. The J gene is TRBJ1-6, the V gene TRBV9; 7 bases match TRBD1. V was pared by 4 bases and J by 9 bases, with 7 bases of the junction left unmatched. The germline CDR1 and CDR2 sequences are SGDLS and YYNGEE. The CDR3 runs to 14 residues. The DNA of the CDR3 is TGTGCCAGCAGCCCTACAGGGGTTACTTCACCCCTCCACTTT. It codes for CASSPTGVTSPLHF.

The CDR3 DNA is TGTGCCAGCAGCGTAGGGTGGCTGGGGGATCAGCCCCAGCATTTT. Protein product: CASSVGWLGDQPQHF. The chain recombines TRBV9 with TRBJ1-5, with TRBD1 as a possible D gene (5 bases). Germline V gene lookup returns CDR1 SGDLS and CDR2 YYNGEE. This CDR3 is built from 15 residues. Trimming removed 0 bases from V and 5 bases from J, with 12 bases in between. The full variable domain, with the rest looked up from reference TRBV9 and TRBJ1-5, is DSGVTQTPKHLITATGQRVTLRCSPRSGDLSVYWYQQSLDQGLQFLIQYYNGEERAKGNILERFSAQQFPDLHSELNLSSLELGDSALYFCASSVGWLGDQPQHFGDGTRLSIL.

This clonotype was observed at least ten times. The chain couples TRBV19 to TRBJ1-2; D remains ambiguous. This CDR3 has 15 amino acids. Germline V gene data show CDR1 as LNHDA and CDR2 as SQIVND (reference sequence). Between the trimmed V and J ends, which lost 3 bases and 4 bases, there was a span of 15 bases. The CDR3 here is CASSMTGGSFYGYTF. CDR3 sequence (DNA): TGTGCCAGTAGTATGACGGGAGGCAGCTTCTATGGCTACACCTTC.

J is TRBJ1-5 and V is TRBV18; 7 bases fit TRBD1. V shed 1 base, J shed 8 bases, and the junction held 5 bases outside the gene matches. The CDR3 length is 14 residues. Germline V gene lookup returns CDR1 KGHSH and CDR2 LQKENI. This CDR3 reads CASSPQGAREPQHF. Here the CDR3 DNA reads TGTGCCAGCTCACCACAGGGGGCTAGAGAGCCCCAGCATTTT. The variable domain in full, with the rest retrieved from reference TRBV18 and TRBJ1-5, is NAGVMQNPRHLVRRRGQEARLRCSPMKGHSHVYWYRQLPEEGLKFMVYLQKENIIDESGMPKERFSAEFPKEGPSILRIQQVVRGDSAAYFCASSPQGAREPQHFGDGTRLSIL.